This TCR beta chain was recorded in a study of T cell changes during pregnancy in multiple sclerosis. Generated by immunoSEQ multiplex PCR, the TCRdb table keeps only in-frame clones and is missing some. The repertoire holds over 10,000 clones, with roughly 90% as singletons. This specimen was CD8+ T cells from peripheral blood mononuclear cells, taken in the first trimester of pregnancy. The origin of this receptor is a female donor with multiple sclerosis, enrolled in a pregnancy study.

The CDR3 is CASSETGVHWGNTEAFF. CDR3 bases: TGTGCCAGCTCAGAAACAGGGGTGCATTGGGGGAACACTGAAGCTTTCTTT. The chain uses TRBV11-1 and TRBJ1-1; 7 positions agree with TRBD1. Trimming at V came to 8 bases and at J to 1 base, leaving 16 bases not matched to a gene. CDR3 size: 17 residues. Germline CDR1 is SGHAT and CDR2 is FQDESV (reference sequence).